This entry lists 27 T cell receptor beta chains sequenced from one sample in a study of vaccination and CD4 T cells after COVID-19. The sample's treatment: approximately nine-day PBMC culture with coronavirus spike peptide pools or control peptides (ViraFEST assay). The Oncomine TCR Beta short-read assay was applied to DNA of cultured CD4+ T cells. TCRdb reprocessed the PCR reads via MiXCR and lists one record per CDR3 protein. The data hold over 14,000 distinct CDR3 sequences, with around 55% observed a single time. No antigen is known for these receptors. The sample consisted of CD4+ T cells from blood, cultured in vitro. Receptors were obtained from a human donor who had recovered from COVID-19.

This clonotype is judged medium-sized. The chain combines TRBV18 with TRBJ1-2, with a weak D call TRBD1 (6 bases). V was pared by 2 bases and J by 7 bases, with 20 bases between. Germline V CDR1 and CDR2: KGHSH, LQKENI. The CDR3 is 16 residues long. This CDR3 reads CASSPGTPSARRGYTF. The CDR3 DNA sequence: TGTGCCAGCTCACCAGGGACACCCAGTGCTAGACGTGGCTACACCTTC.

The chain uses TRBV28 and TRBJ1-2; D ambiguous. The V end was cut by 1 base, the J end by 11 bases, with 11 bases between. Germline-derived CDR1 and CDR2 are MDHEN and SYDVKM. This CDR3 spans 12 amino acids. CDR3 nucleotides: TGTGCCAGCAGTTTATTGTCCCACCCTTACACCTTC. Its translation: CASSLLSHPYTF.

This clonotype has just a few counts. The CDR3 protein is CASSSLGGNTIYF. DNA for the CDR3: TGTGCCAGCAGTTCGCTGGGGGGAAACACCATATATTTT. This chain connects TRBV6-5 to TRBJ1-3, with no clear D. V was shortened by 4 bases and J by 4 bases, with 8 bases between the two germline ends. The CDR3 totals 13 residues. CDR1 is MNHEY, CDR2 SVGAGI, per germline.

The chain links TRBV11-3 to TRBJ2-2, with 7 nucleotides matching TRBD2. V dropped 5 bases and J dropped 4; count of bases not matched to a gene: 4. Germline V lookup: CDR1 SGHNT, CDR2 YENEEA. There are 14 residues in the CDR3. This CDR3 reads CASSRSSGTGELFF. The CDR3 DNA reads as TGTGCCAGCAGCCGTTCTAGCGGCACCGGGGAGCTGTTTTTT.

This clonotype was counted only a few times. The V and J genes are TRBV10-3 and TRBJ1-5; the D gene is possibly TRBD1 (5 bases). The length of the CDR3 is 14 residues. Trimming shortened V by 3 bases and J by 4 bases, and 10 bases separated the two germline ends. Germline V gives CDR1 ENHRY, CDR2 SYGVKD. The CDR3 spells CAISDRVRNQPQHF. In DNA form, the CDR3 reads TGTGCCATCAGTGACAGGGTTAGGAATCAGCCCCAGCATTTT.

This clonotype has a single count. This CDR3 reads CASSQTGYGYTF. For the CDR3, the DNA is TGTGCCAGCAGCCAGACGGGATATGGCTACACCTTC. The V and J genes are TRBV11-2 and TRBJ1-2; D unclear. V was trimmed by 5 bases and J by 5 bases, leaving 9 bases between them. Germline loops: CDR1 SGHAT, CDR2 FQNNGV. This CDR3 region has 12 residues.

The rearrangement joins TRBV19 to TRBJ2-3; D is possibly TRBD2 (5 bases). V was clipped by 4 bases and J by 0 bases, with 11 bases between them. Germline loops: CDR1 LNHDA, CDR2 SQIVND (reference sequence). This CDR3 has 15 amino acids. DNA of the CDR3: TGTGCCAGTAGTACGGGATTGGCCAGCACAGATACGCAGTATTTT. Residues: CASSTGLASTDTQYF.

In its sample, this clonotype was seen once. The V call is TRBV7-3, the J call TRBJ2-7, with D tentatively TRBD2 (5 bases). This CDR3 comprises 13 residues. V lost 5 bases and J 7 bases, leaving 15 bases between the germline ends. CDR1 is SGHTA, CDR2 FQGTGA, per germline. CDR3: CASSRDPLGEQYF. The DNA for the CDR3 is TGTGCCAGCAGCCGGGATCCCCTGGGGGAGCAGTACTTC.

The V and J genes are TRBV5-4 and TRBJ2-7; a weak D match, TRBD2 (7 bases). Deletions cut 0 bases from V and 3 bases from J, with 19 bases between. The CDR3 is 17 residues long. The germline gives CDR1 SGHNT, CDR2 YYREEE (reference sequence). CDR3 loop: CASSLGGLREENYEQYF. Written as DNA, the CDR3 is TGTGCCAGCAGCTTGGGGGGGCTACGGGAGGAGAACTACGAGCAGTACTTC.

The V gene is TRBV6-1, the J gene TRBJ2-7; D not certain. This CDR3 contains 13 residues. V shed 6 bases and J shed 3 bases, with 12 bases lying between them. The germline gives CDR1 MNHNS, CDR2 SASEGT. CDR3 region: CASRRQTDYEQYF. The CDR3 DNA reads TGTGCCAGCAGACGACAAACCGACTACGAGCAGTACTTC.

This clonotype was found once. This rearrangement joins TRBV27 to TRBJ2-7, with TRBD1 matching 9 bases. The CDR3 consists of 14 residues. J was trimmed by 4 bases and V by 6 bases; bases with no gene match: 7. The germline CDR1 and CDR2 sequences are MNHEY and SMNVEV (reference sequence). CDR3 DNA: TGTGCCAGCAGCCCTGACAGGGGGGGATACGAGCAGTACTTC. It yields the protein CASSPDRGGYEQYF.

The gene calls are TRBV28 and TRBJ1-2; no definite D call. The CDR3 spans 12 residues. Germline V gene data show CDR1 as MDHEN and CDR2 as SYDVKM. Trimming took off 6 bases at V and 5 bases at J, with 10 bases between the two ends. CDR3 DNA sequence: TGTGCCAGCAGATCCAGGACGTATGGCTACACCTTC. Translation gives CASRSRTYGYTF.

This clonotype appeared a few times. J is TRBJ2-4 and V is TRBV6-4, with D perhaps TRBD2 (6 bases). Germline V gives CDR1 MRHNA, CDR2 SNTAGT. The germline V and J ends were trimmed by 2 bases and 8 bases, with 10 bases remaining between them. This CDR3 is built from 13 residues. CDR3 DNA: TGTGCCAGCAGTGACCAGGGCGGGGACATTCAGTACTTC. It codes for CASSDQGGDIQYF.

On this clonotype itself: The conserved final phenylalanine or tryptophan is absent from the CDR3, which likely points to a read error. The chain combines TRBV6-5 with TRBJ2-7; D is uncertain. Trimming shortened V by 4 bases and J by 2 bases, and 15 bases separated the two germline ends. Germline CDR1 MNHEY, CDR2 SVGAGI. This CDR3 contains 15 residues. CDR3 residues: CASSSPYQGPYEQYS. The CDR3 region has the DNA TGTGCCAGCAGTTCCCCGTACCAAGGTCCCTACGAGCAGTACTCC.

The chain carries TRBV6-1 and TRBJ2-2; maybe TRBD2 (6 bases). The V gene lost 6 bases and the J gene lost 2 bases, with 13 bases spanning the gap. The CDR3 is 15 amino acids. CDR1 and CDR2 (germline): MNHNS, SASEGT. CDR3 loop: CASSVSGSNTGELFF. CDR3 nucleotide sequence: TGTGCCAGCAGCGTTAGCGGAAGTAACACCGGGGAGCTGTTTTTT.

The rearrangement uses TRBV20-1 and TRBJ2-3; 9 bases line up with TRBD2. The J segment lost 2 bases and the V segment lost 0 bases, leaving 6 bases of the junction unmatched. The CDR3 spans 16 residues. Germline V lookup: CDR1 DFQATT, CDR2 SNEGSKA (reference sequence). Here the CDR3 reads CSARDEREATTDTQYF. CDR3 sequence (DNA): TGCAGTGCTAGAGACGAGCGGGAGGCCACCACAGATACGCAGTATTTT.

The V call is TRBV6-1, the J call TRBJ2-6, with 8 positions matching TRBD1. The length of the CDR3 is 17 residues. CDR1 is MNHNS, CDR2 SASEGT, per germline. Trimming removed 2 bases from V and 0 bases from J; junction bases left unmatched: 3. CDR3 nucleotides: TGTGCCAGCAGTGAATTTCAGGGGGCCTCTGGGGCCAACGTCCTGACTTTC. Translating gives CASSEFQGASGANVLTF.

This rearrangement joins TRBV19 to TRBJ2-5; a possible D gene is TRBD1 (5 bases). The CDR3 totals 14 residues. The germline V and J ends were trimmed by 7 bases and 1 base, with 13 bases remaining between them. Germline loops: CDR1 LNHDA, CDR2 SQIVND (reference sequence). The CDR3 nucleotides are TGTGCCAGTACCCCGACGACAGTCCAAGAGACCCAGTACTTC. The encoded protein is CASTPTTVQETQYF.

The chain uses TRBV24-1 and TRBJ2-7, with 9 bases aligning to TRBD1. Unmatched junction bases numbered 5, after V lost 12 bases and J lost 0 bases. This CDR3 has 13 residues. Germline V gene lookup returns CDR1 KGHDR and CDR2 SFDVKD. CDR3 protein: CAVGTGSSYEQYF. For the CDR3, the DNA is TGTGCCGTAGGGACAGGGAGCTCCTACGAGCAGTACTTC.

The rearrangement links TRBV7-8 to TRBJ2-5, with 7 bases aligning to TRBD2. Trimming removed 9 bases from V and 3 bases from J; junction bases left unmatched: 19. CDR3 length: 17 amino acids. From germline, CDR1 is SGHVS and CDR2 FQNEAQ. The CDR3 sequence is CASRLGPIAGGKETQYF. In nucleotides, the CDR3 is TGTGCCAGTCGACTCGGACCAATAGCGGGCGGAAAAGAGACCCAGTACTTC.

This clonotype showed up just a few times. This chain joins TRBV18 and TRBJ1-6, with D unresolved. Germline values: CDR1 KGHSH, CDR2 LQKENI. The CDR3 is 15 amino acids. With 1 base removed from V and 8 bases from J, the gap between germline ends came to 12 bases. CDR3 in DNA: TGTGCCAGCTCACCACGGGTCCTTGGGGATTCACCCCTCCACTTT. Amino acids: CASSPRVLGDSPLHF. The complete variable domain, with remaining parts taken from reference TRBV18 and TRBJ1-6, reads NAGVMQNPRHLVRRRGQEARLRCSPMKGHSHVYWYRQLPEEGLKFMVYLQKENIIDESGMPKERFSAEFPKEGPSILRIQQVVRGDSAAYFCASSPRVLGDSPLHFGNGTRLTVT.

The V and J genes are TRBV24-1 and TRBJ2-3; unclear D gene. This CDR3 region has 14 residues. Trimming stripped 3 bases from V and 2 bases from J, with 8 bases between. Germline V gives CDR1 KGHDR, CDR2 SFDVKD. The CDR3: CATSDRRSTDTQYF. CDR3 coding DNA: TGTGCCACCAGTGATCGCAGATCCACAGATACGCAGTATTTT.

The chain joins TRBV6-1 to TRBJ1-1; D is perhaps TRBD1 (6 bases). From germline, CDR1 is MNHNS and CDR2 SASEGT. The CDR3 has 14 amino acids. The ends were cut back, 6 bases at V and 3 bases at J, with 14 bases in the middle. The CDR3 here is CASSDRPPDTEAFF. The CDR3, as DNA: TGTGCCAGCAGCGACAGGCCGCCGGACACTGAAGCTTTCTTT.

This clonotype was picked up a small number of times. This chain joins TRBV6-1 and TRBJ2-1, with 7 bases fitting TRBD1. The CDR3 length is 15 residues. CDR1 MNHNS and CDR2 SASEGT come from the germline V gene. V dropped 6 bases and J dropped 0; count of bases not matched to a gene: 5. CDR3 sequence reads: CASSGQADSYNEQFF. CDR3 sequence (DNA): TGTGCCAGCAGCGGACAGGCCGACTCCTACAATGAGCAGTTCTTC.

This clonotype qualifies as medium-sized (0.01 to 0.1%). The genes are TRBV20-1 and TRBJ1-5; D call uncertain. CDR1 is DFQATT, CDR2 SNEGSKA, per germline (reference sequence). Trimming removed 3 bases from V and 2 bases from J, with 14 bases in between. CDR3 size: 15 residues. CDR3 sequence reads: CSARASLEGNQPQHF. As DNA, the CDR3 is TGCAGTGCTAGGGCCAGCTTGGAGGGCAATCAGCCCCAGCATTTT.

The rearrangement joins TRBV5-1 to TRBJ2-5; 8 bases line up with TRBD2. Trimming took 0 bases from V and 5 from J; bases not matched to a gene: 18. Germline lookup yields CDR1 SGHRS and CDR2 YFSETQ. The CDR3 sequence is 19 residues long. CDR3 sequence (DNA): TGCGCCAGCAGCTTGGCCCGGGTAGCGGGGCCCCTTCGGGAGGAGACCCAGTACTTC. Its translation: CASSLARVAGPLREETQYF.

This clonotype was found once. The J gene is TRBJ2-7, the V gene TRBV20-1; 11 nucleotides line up with TRBD2. This CDR3 has 15 amino acids. Germline CDR1 and CDR2: DFQATT and SNEGSKA (reference sequence). With V trimmed by 6 bases and J by 1 base, 8 bases remained unmatched. The CDR3 DNA reads TGCAGTGCAGCTACACTAGCGGGAGAGTCCTACGAGCAGTACTTC. Protein: CSAATLAGESYEQYF.